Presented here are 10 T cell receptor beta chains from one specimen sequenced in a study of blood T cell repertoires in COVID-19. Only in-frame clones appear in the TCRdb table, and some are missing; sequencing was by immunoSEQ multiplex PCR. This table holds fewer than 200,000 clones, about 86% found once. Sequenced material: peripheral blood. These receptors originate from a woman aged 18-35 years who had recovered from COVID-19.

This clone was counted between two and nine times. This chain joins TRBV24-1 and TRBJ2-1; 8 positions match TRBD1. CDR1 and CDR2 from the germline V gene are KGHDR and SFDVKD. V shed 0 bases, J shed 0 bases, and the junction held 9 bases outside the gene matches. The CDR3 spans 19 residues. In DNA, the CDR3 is TGTGCCACCAGTGATTTGCATGGCGGGACAGGCAGCTCCTACAATGAGCAGTTCTTC. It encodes CATSDLHGGTGSSYNEQFF.

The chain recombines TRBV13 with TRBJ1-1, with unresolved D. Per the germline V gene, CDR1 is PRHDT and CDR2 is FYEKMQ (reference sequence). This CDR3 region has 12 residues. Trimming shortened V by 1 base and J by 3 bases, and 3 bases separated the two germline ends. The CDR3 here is CASSLEHTEAFF. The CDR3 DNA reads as TGTGCCAGCAGCTTAGAGCACACTGAAGCTTTCTTT.

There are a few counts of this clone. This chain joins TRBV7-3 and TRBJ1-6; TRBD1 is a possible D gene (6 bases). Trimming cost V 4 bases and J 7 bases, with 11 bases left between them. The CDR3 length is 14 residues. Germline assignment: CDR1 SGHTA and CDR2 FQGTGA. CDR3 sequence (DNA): TGTGCCAGCAGCTCGGGACAACCGAATTCACCCCTCCACTTT. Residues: CASSSGQPNSPLHF.

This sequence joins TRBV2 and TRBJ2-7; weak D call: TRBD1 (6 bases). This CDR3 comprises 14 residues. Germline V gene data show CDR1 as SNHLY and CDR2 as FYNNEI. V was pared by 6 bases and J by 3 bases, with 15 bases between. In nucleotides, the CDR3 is TGTGCCAGCAGGAAACAGGGCACGGGCTACGAGCAGTACTTC. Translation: CASRKQGTGYEQYF.

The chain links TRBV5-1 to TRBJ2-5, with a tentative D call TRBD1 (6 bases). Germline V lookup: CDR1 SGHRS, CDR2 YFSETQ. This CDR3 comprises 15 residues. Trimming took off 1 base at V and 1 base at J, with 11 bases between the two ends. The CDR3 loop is CASSLYGTFQETQYF. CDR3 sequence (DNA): TGCGCCAGCAGCTTGTACGGGACATTCCAAGAGACCCAGTACTTC.

The CDR3 spells CASSPPTGVGNTIYF. As DNA, the CDR3 is TGTGCCAGCTCACCACCGACAGGGGTTGGAAACACCATATATTTT. The gene calls are TRBV18 and TRBJ1-3; 8 bases match TRBD1. Germline trimming cut 0 bases from V and 3 bases from J; bases unmatched to any gene: 1. CDR1 is KGHSH and CDR2 is LQKENI in the germline V gene. The CDR3 is 15 residues long.

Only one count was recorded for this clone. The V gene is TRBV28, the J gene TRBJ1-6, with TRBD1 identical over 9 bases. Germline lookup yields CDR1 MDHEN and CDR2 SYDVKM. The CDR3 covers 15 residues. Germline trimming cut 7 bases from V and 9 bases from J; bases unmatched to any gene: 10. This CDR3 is CASTGPGTGISPLHF. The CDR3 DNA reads TGTGCCAGCACGGGTCCGGGGACAGGGATTTCACCCCTCCACTTT.

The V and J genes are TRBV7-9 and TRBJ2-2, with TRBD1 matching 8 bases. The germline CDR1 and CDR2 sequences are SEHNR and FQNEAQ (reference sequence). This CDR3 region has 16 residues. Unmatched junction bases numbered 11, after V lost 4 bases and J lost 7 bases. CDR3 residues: CASSSLDRGRSGELFF. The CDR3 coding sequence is TGTGCCAGCAGCTCGCTCGACAGGGGTCGAAGCGGGGAGCTGTTTTTT.

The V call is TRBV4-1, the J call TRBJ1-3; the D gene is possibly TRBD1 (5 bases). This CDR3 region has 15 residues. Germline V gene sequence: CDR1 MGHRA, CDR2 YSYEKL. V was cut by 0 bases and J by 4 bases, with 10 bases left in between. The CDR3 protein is CASSQEGGFGNTIYF. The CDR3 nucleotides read TGCGCCAGCAGCCAAGAGGGGGGATTCGGAAACACCATATATTTT.

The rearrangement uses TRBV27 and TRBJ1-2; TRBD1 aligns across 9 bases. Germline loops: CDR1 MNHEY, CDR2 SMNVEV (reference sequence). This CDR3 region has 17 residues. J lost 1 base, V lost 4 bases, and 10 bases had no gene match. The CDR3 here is CASSSQGQGNGNYGYTF. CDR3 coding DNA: TGTGCCAGCAGTTCCCAGGGACAGGGAAATGGTAACTATGGCTACACCTTC.